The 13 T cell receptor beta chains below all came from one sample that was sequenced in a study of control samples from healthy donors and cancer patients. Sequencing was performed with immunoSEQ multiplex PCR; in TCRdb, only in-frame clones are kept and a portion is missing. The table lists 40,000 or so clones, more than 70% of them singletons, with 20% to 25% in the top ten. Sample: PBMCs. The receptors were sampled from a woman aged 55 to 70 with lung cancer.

The CDR3 sequence is CASSPDRPHTDTQYF. The CDR3 DNA is TGCGCCAGCAGCCCGGACCGTCCCCACACAGATACGCAGTATTTT. The rearrangement joins TRBV5-1 to TRBJ2-3; no definite D call. The length of the CDR3 is 15 residues. Looked up from germline, CDR1 is SGHRS and CDR2 is YFSETQ. Trimming removed 4 bases from V and 2 bases from J, with 14 bases in between.

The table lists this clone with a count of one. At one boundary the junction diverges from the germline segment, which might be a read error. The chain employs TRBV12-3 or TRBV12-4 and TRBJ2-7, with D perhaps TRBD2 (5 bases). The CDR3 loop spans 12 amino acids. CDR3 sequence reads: CASSPDSNEQYF. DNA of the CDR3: TGTGCCAGCAGCCCGGACTCCAACGAGCAGTACTTC.

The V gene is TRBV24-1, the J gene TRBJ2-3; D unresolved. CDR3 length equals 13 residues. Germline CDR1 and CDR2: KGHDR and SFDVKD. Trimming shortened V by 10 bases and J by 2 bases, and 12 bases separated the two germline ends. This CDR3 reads CATGMGPTDTQYF. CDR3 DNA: TGTGCCACGGGGATGGGCCCCACAGATACGCAGTATTTT.

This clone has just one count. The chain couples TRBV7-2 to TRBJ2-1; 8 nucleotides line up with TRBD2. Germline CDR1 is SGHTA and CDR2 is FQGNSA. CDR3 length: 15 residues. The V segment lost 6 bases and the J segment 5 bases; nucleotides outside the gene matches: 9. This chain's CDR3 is CASSSPGGRNNEQFF. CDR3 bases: TGTGCCAGCAGTTCCCCGGGCGGGAGGAACAATGAGCAGTTCTTC. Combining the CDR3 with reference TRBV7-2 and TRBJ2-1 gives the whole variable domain GAGVSQSPSNKVTEKGKDVELRCDPISGHTALYWYRQSLGQGLEFLIYFQGNSAPDKSGLPSDRFSAERTGGSVSTLTIQRTQQEDSAVYLCASSSPGGRNNEQFFGPGTRLTVL.

The CDR3 loop is CSVLETRKAFF. The CDR3 region has the DNA TGCAGCGTTCTGGAAACGCGAAAAGCTTTCTTT. The chain carries TRBV29-1 and TRBJ1-1, with unresolved D. Germline CDR1 reads SQVTM; CDR2 reads ANQGSEA. This CDR3 has 11 amino acids. V dropped 5 bases and J dropped 9 bases, with 13 bases sitting between them. Full variable domain (rest looked up from reference TRBV29-1 and TRBJ1-1): SAVISQKPSRDICQRGTSLTIQCQVDSQVTMMFWYRQQPGQSLTLIATANQGSEATYESGFVIDKFPISRPNLTFSTLTVSNMSPEDSSIYLCSVLETRKAFFGQGTRLTVV.

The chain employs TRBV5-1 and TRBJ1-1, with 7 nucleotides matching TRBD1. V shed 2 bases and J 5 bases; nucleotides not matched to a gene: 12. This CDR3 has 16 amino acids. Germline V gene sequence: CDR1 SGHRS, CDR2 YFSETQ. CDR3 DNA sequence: TGCGCCAGCAGCTTAACAGGGGCCGCCCAGGGGACTGAAGCTTTCTTT. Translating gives CASSLTGAAQGTEAFF. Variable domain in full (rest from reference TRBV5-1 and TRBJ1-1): KAGVTQTPRYLIKTRGQQVTLSCSPISGHRSVSWYQQTPGQGLQFLFEYFSETQRNKGNFPGRFSGRQFSNSRSEMNVSTLELGDSALYLCASSLTGAAQGTEAFFGQGTRLTVV.

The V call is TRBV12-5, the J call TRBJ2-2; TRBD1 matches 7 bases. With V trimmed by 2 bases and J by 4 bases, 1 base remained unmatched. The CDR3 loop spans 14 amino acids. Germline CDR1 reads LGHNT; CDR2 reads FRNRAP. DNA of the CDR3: TGTGCTAGTGGTTTGCAGGGGGTCACCGGGGAGCTGTTTTTT. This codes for CASGLQGVTGELFF.

The CDR3 loop is CASRPSLAGITDTQYF. Written as DNA, the CDR3 is TGTGCCAGCAGGCCTTCCCTAGCGGGAATCACAGATACGCAGTATTTT. The chain recombines TRBV7-6 with TRBJ2-3; 9 bases are shared with TRBD2. CDR3 size: 16 residues. Germline CDR1 and CDR2: SGHVS and FNYEAQ. With 6 bases clipped from V and 2 bases from J, the junction kept 9 bases outside the gene matches.

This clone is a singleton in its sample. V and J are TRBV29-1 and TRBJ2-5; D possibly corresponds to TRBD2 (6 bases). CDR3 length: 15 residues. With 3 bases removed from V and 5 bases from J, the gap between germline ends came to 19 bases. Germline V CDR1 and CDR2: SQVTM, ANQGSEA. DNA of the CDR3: TGCAGCGTTGAGGGGGTCGGGAGAAAGAGGGAGACCCAGTACTTC. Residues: CSVEGVGRKRETQYF.

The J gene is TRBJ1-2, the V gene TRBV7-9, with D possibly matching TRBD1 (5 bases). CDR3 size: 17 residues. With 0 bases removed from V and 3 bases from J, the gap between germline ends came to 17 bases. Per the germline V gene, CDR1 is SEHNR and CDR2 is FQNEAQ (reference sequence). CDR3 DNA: TGTGCCAGCAGCTTAGCGGCAGGGCGGACTACGCACTATGGCTACACCTTC. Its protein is CASSLAAGRTTHYGYTF.

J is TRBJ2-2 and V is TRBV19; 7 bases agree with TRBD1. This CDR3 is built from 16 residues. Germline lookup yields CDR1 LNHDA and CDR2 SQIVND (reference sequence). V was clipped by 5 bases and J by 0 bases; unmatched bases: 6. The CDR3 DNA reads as TGTGCCAGTAGTTTGCGGACAGGTACGAACACCGGGGAGCTGTTTTTT. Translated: CASSLRTGTNTGELFF.

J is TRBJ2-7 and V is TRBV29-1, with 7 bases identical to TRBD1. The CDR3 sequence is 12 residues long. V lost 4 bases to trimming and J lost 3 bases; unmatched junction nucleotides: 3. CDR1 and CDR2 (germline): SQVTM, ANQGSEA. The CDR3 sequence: CSVGDSNYEQYF. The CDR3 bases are TGCAGCGTTGGGGACAGCAACTACGAGCAGTACTTC.

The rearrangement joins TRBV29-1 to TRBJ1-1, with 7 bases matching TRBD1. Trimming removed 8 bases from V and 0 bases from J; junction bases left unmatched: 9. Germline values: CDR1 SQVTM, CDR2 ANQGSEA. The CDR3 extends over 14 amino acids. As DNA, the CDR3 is TGCAGCACTAGCCAGGGGGGTTTGAACACTGAAGCTTTCTTT. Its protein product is CSTSQGGLNTEAFF.